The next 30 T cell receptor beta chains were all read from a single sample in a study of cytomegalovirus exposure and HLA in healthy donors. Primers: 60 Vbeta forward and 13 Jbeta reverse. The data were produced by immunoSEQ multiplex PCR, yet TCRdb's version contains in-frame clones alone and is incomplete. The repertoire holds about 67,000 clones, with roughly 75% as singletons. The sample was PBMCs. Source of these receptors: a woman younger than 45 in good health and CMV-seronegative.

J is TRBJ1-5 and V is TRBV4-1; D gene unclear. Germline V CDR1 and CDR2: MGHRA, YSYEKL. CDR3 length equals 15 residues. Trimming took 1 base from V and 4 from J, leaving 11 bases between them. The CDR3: CASSQAFSGNQPQHF. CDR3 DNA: TGCGCCAGCAGCCAAGCGTTCTCCGGGAATCAGCCCCAGCATTTT.

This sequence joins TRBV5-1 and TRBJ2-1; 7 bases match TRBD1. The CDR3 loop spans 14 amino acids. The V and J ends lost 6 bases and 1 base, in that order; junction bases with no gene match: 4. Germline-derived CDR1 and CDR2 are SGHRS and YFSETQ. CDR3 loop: CASKTGESYNEQFF. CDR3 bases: TGCGCCAGCAAAACAGGGGAGTCCTACAATGAGCAGTTCTTC.

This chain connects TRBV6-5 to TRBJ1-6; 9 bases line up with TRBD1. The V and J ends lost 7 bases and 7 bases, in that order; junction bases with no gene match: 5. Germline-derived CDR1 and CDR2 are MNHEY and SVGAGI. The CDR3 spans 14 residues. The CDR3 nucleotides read TGTGCCAGCAACGACAGGGGGAGGAATTCACCCCTCCACTTT. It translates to CASNDRGRNSPLHF.

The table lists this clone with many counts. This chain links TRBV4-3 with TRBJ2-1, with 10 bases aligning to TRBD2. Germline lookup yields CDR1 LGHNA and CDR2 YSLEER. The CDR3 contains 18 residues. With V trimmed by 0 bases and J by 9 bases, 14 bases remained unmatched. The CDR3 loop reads CASSQDALLAGSTVEQFF. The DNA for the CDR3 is TGCGCCAGCAGCCAAGACGCACTACTAGCGGGGTCTACAGTTGAGCAGTTCTTC.

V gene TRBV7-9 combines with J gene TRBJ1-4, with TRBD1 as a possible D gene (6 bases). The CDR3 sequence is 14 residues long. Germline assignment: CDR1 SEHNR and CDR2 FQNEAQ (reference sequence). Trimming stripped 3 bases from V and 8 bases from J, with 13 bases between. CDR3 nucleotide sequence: TGTGCCAGCAGCTTCGGCTCAGGGGAAGAAAAACTGTTTTTT. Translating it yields CASSFGSGEEKLFF. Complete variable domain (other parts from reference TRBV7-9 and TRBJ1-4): DTGVSQNPRHKITKRGQNVTFRCDPISEHNRLYWYRQTLGQGPEFLTYFQNEAQLEKSRLLSDRFSAERPKGSFSTLEIQRTEQGDSAMYLCASSFGSGEEKLFFGSGTQLSVL.

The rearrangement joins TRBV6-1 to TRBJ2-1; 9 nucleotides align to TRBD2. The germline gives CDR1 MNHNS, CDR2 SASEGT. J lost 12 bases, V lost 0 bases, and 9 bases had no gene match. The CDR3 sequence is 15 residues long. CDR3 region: CASSEASGGFNGQFF. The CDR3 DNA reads TGTGCCAGCAGTGAAGCCAGCGGGGGGTTCAACGGGCAGTTCTTC.

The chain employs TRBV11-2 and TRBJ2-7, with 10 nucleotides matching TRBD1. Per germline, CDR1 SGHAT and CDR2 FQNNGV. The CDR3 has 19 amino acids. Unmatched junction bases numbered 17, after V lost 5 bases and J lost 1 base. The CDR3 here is CASSPIRDRGPGGSYEQYF. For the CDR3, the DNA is TGTGCCAGCAGCCCCATCCGGGACAGGGGCCCAGGTGGGTCCTACGAGCAGTACTTC. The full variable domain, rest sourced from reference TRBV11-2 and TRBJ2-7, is EAGVAQSPRYKIIEKRQSVAFWCNPISGHATLYWYQQILGQGPKLLIQFQNNGVVDDSQLPKDRFSAERLKGVDSTLKIQPAKLEDSAVYLCASSPIRDRGPGGSYEQYFGPGTRLTVT.

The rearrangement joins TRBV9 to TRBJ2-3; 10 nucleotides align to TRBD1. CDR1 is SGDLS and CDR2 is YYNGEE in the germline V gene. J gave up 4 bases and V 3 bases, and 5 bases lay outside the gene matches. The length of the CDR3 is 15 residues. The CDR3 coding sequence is TGTGCCAGCAGCGCATTAGGACAGGGGGCAGATACGCAGTATTTT. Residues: CASSALGQGADTQYF.

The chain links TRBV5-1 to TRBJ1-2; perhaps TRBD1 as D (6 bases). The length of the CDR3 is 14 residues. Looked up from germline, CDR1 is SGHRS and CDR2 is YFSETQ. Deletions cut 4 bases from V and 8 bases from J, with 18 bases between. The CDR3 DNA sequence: TGCGCCAGCAGCCCAGACAGGTACTCTATGGGCTACACCTTC. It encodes CASSPDRYSMGYTF.

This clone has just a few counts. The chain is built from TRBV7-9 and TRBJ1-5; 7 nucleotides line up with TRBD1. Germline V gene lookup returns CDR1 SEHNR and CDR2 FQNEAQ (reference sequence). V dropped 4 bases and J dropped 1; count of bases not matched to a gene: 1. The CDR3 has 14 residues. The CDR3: CASSSQGSNQPQHF. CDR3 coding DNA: TGTGCCAGCAGCTCACAGGGGAGCAATCAGCCCCAGCATTTT.

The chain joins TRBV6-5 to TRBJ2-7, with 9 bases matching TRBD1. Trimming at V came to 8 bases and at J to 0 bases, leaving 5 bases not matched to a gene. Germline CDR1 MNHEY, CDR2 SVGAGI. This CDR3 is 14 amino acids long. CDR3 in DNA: TGTGCCAGCCGTGGGACAGGGTACTCCTACGAGCAGTACTTC. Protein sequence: CASRGTGYSYEQYF.

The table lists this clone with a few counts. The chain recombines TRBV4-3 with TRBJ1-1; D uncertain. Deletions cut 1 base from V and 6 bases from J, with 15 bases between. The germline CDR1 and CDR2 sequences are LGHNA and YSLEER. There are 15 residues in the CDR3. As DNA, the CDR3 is TGCGCCAGCAGCCAAGCGGACGCCGGGGAGGCTGAAGCTTTCTTT. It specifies CASSQADAGEAEAFF.

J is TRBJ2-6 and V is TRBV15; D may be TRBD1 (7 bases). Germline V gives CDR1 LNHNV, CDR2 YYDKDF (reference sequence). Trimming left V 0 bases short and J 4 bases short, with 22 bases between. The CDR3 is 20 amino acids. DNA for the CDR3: TGTGCCACCAGCAGAGATCGGGGGCTGGAGGGGGCGCGGGGGGCCAACGTCCTGACTTTC. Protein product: CATSRDRGLEGARGANVLTF.

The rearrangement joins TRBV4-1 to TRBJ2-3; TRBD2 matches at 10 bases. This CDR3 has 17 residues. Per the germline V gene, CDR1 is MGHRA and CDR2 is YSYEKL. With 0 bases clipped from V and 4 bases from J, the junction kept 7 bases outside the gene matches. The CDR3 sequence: CASSQDSSGRAPDTQYF. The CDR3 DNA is TGCGCCAGCAGCCAAGATTCAAGCGGGAGGGCCCCAGATACGCAGTATTTT.

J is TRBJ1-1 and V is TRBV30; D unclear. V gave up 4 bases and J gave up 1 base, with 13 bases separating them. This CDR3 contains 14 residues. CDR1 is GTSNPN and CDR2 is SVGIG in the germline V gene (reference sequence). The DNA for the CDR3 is TGTGCCTGGACCTCACAGCCGACGAACACTGAAGCTTTCTTT. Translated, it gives CAWTSQPTNTEAFF.

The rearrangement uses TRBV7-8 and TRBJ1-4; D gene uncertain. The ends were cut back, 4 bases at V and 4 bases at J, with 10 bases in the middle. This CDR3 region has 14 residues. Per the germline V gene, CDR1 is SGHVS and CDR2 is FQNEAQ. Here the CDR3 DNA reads TGTGCCAGCAGCTCTATCGAGCTTAATGAAAAACTGTTTTTT. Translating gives CASSSIELNEKLFF.

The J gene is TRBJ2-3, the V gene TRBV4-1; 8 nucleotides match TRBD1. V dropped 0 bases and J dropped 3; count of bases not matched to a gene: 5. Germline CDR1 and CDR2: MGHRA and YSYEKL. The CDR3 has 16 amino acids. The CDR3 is CASSQEQGVRTDTQYF. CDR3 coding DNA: TGCGCCAGCAGCCAAGAACAGGGGGTTCGGACAGATACGCAGTATTTT.

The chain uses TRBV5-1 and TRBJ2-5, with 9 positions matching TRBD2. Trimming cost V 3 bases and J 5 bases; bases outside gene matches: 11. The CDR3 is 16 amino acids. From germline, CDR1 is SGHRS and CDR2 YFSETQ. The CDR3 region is CASSYGLAGNLETQYF. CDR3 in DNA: TGCGCCAGCAGCTACGGGCTAGCGGGAAACTTGGAGACCCAGTACTTC.

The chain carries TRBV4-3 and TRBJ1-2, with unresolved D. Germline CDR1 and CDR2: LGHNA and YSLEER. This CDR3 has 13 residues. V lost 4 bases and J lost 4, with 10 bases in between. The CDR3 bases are TGCGCCAGCAGCCTGGGAGGGAGCTATGGCTACACCTTC. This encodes CASSLGGSYGYTF.

The CDR3: CATGGANYEQYF. CDR3 coding DNA: TGTGCCACTGGGGGGGCCAACTACGAGCAGTACTTC. This rearrangement joins TRBV10-3 to TRBJ2-7, with D perhaps TRBD2 (7 bases). Germline CDR1 reads ENHRY; CDR2 reads SYGVKD. V lost 10 bases, J lost 3 bases, and 13 bases lay in between. The CDR3 runs 12 residues.

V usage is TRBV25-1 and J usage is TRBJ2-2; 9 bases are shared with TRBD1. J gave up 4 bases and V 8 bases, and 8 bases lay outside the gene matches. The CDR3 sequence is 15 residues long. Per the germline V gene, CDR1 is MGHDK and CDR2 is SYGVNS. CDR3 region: CASHPGQGITGELFF. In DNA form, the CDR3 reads TGTGCCAGCCACCCGGGACAGGGAATCACCGGGGAGCTGTTTTTT.

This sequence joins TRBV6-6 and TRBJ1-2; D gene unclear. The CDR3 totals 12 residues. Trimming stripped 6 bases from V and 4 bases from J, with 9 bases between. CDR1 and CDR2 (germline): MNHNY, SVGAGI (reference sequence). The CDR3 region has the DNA TGTGCCAGCAGGGAGACGGGCTATGGCTACACCTTC. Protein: CASRETGYGYTF.

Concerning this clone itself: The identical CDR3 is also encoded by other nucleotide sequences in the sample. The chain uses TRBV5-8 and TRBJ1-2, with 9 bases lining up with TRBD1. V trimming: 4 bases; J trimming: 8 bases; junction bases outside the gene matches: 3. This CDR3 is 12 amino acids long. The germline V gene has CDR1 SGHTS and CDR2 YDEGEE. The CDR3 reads CASSQTGGGYTF. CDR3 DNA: TGTGCCAGCAGCCAGACAGGGGGGGGCTACACCTTC.

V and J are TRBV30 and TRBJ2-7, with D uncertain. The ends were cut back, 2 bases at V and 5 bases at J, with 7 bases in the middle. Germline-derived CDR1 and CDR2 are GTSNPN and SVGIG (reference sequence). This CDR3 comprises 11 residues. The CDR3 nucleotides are TGTGCCTGGAGTCGGTCAAACGAGCAGTACTTC. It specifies CAWSRSNEQYF.

CDR3 in DNA: TGTGCCAGCAGTTACACTCGCAGCAGGGGCGGCTACACCTTC. Amino acids: CASSYTRSRGGYTF. This chain links TRBV6-5 with TRBJ1-2; D may be TRBD1 (6 bases). From germline, CDR1 is MNHEY and CDR2 SVGAGI. Trimming removed 2 bases at V and 8 bases at J, with 15 bases between. The CDR3 contains 14 residues.

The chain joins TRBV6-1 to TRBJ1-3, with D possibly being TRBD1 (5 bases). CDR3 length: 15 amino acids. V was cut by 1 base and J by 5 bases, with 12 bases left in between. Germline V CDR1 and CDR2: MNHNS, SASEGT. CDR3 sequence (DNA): TGTGCCAGCAGTGAAGTCTCAGGGTATAGAAACACCATATATTTT. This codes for CASSEVSGYRNTIYF.

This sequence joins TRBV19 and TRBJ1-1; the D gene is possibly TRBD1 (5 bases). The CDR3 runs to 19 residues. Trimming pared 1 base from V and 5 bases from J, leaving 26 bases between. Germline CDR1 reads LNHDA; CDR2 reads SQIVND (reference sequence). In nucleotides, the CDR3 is TGTGCCAGTAGTATAGGGAGGGGCAGGCCATTCTATGAAGGTACTGAAGCTTTCTTT. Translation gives CASSIGRGRPFYEGTEAFF.

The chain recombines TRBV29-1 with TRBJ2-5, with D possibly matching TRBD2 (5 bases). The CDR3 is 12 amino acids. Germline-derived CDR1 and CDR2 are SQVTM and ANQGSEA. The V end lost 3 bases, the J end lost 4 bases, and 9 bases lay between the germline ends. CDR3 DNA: TGCAGCGTTGATGTTCGGGGAGAGACCCAGTACTTC. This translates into CSVDVRGETQYF.

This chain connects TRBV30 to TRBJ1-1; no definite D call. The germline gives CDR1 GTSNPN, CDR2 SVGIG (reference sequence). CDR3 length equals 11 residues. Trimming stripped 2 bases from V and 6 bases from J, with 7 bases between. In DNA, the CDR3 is TGTGCCTGGAGTCCTAGGTCTGAAGCTTTCTTT. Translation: CAWSPRSEAFF. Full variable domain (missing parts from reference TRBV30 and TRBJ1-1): SQTIHQWPATLVQPVGSPLSLECTVEGTSNPNLYWYRQAAGRGLQLLFYSVGIGQISSEVPQNLSASRPQDRQFILSSKKLLLSDSGFYLCAWSPRSEAFFGQGTRLTVV.

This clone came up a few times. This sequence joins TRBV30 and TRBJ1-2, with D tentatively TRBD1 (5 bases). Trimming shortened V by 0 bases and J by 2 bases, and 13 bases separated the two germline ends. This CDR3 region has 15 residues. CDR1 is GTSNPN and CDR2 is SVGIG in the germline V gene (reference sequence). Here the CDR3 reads CAWSVSTGANYGYTF. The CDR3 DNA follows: TGTGCCTGGAGTGTATCCACAGGAGCCAACTATGGCTACACCTTC.